This TCR beta chain was recorded in a study of shared clonotypes between healthy human individuals. Broader study findings: Though the depth was large, rarefaction showed that sorted-subset sequencing was incomplete. It was only blood that was sampled, and tissue repertoires likely differ. Shared across a handful of donors were around 5% of the naive CD4 clonotypes.

This clone has only a few counts. Its antigen is currently unknown. This sample also contains other DNA sequences that code for the same CDR3. Positive CCR7 selection of CD45RO-negative cells yielded the naive CD8 cells, and terminally differentiated effector memory CD45RA+ cells were excluded. Sequenced by immunoSEQ multiplex PCR; TCRdb stores in-frame clones only, minus some. Found here are about 2.2 million clones, roughly 95% of them singletons; the top ten hold over 1.5%. The CDR3 is 12 residues long. Germline loops: CDR1 SEHNR, CDR2 FQNEAQ (reference sequence). Trimming removed 5 bases from V and 2 bases from J, with 7 bases in between.

Sequenced input: naive CD8+ T cells from PBMCs. The source of this sequence is a man aged 18 to 35 in good health. Some clones in this sample may be carry-over from other donors' samples. This rearrangement joins TRBV7-9 to TRBJ2-7, with a weak D call TRBD2 (5 bases). CDR3 nucleotides: TGTGCCAGCAGCCCCGGGACCTACGAGCAGTACTTC. Translated: CASSPGTYEQYF. The entire variable domain, with the rest obtained from reference TRBV7-9 and TRBJ2-7, is as follows: DTGVSQNPRHKITKRGQNVTFRCDPISEHNRLYWYRQTLGQGPEFLTYFQNEAQLEKSRLLSDRFSAERPKGSFSTLEIQRTEQGDSAMYLCASSPGTYEQYFGPGTRLTVT.